This TCR beta chain was obtained from a study of shared clonotypes between healthy human individuals. Produced via immunoSEQ multiplex PCR; TCRdb's table is partial and in-frame only. Of approximately 1,500,000 clones in the sample, roughly 96% were seen once. Sequencing was done on a sample of naive CD4+ T cells sorted from blood. As to subset: CD45RA+ positively selected. The TCR was taken from a man in his thirties or forties in good health.

CDR3 coding DNA: TGCGCCAGCAGTGAGAGTCGGACGGGCGGACAAATGAGGACAGATACGCAGTATTTT. Amino acids: CASSESRTGGQMRTDTQYF. The chain couples TRBV10-2 to TRBJ2-3, with D possibly being TRBD1 (5 bases). CDR3 size: 19 residues. The V gene lost 2 bases and the J gene lost 3 bases, with 24 bases spanning the gap. CDR1 is WSHSY and CDR2 is SAAADI in the germline V gene.